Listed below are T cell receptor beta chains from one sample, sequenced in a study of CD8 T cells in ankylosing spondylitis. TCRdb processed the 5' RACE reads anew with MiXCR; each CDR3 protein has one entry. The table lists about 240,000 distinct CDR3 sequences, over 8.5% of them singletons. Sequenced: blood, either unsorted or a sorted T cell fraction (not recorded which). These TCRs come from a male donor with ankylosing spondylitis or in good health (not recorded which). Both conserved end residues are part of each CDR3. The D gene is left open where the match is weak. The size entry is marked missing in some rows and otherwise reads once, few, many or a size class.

CDR3nt: TGTGCCAGCAGGGATTCGGGACAACAAAGCTACACCTTC
CDR3aa: CASRDSGQQSYTF
abundance: NA
j_gene: TRBJ1-2
d_gene: NA
v_gene: TRBV7-3

CDR3nt: TGTGCCAGCAGTTACTTGTATCCGGGCACCGGGGAGCTGTTTTTT
CDR3aa: CASSYLYPGTGELFF
abundance: many
j_gene: TRBJ2-2
d_gene: NA
v_gene: TRBV6-5

CDR3nt: TGTGCCAGCAGTGGACGGCCGGACAGACTCAACCAAGAGACCCAGTACTTC
CDR3aa: CASSGRPDRLNQETQYF
abundance: few
j_gene: TRBJ2-5
d_gene: NA
v_gene: TRBV25-1

CDR3nt: TGCAGCGTTGCGAGGGGGCACACTGAAGCTTTCTTT
CDR3aa: CSVARGHTEAFF
abundance: NA
j_gene: TRBJ1-1
d_gene: TRBD1
v_gene: TRBV29-1

CDR3nt: TGCGCCAGCAGCTTGACAGGGGGCTTTCAGCCCCAGCATTTT
CDR3aa: CASSLTGGFQPQHF
abundance: many
j_gene: TRBJ1-5
d_gene: TRBD1
v_gene: TRBV5-1

CDR3nt: TGCAGTGCTAGTAAGGGCGGGGGCGGCACTGAAGCTTTCTTT
CDR3aa: CSASKGGGGTEAFF
abundance: NA
j_gene: TRBJ1-1
d_gene: NA
v_gene: TRBV20-1

CDR3nt: TGCGCCAGCAGCCTGAGAATAGCGGGCGACAATGAGCAGTTCTTC
CDR3aa: CASSLRIAGDNEQFF
abundance: many
j_gene: TRBJ2-1
d_gene: TRBD2
v_gene: TRBV5-1

CDR3nt: TGCGCCAGCAGCTTGGCCTTGGCGGGAGTAGGCGGGAATGAGCAGTTCTTC
CDR3aa: CASSLALAGVGGNEQFF
abundance: many
j_gene: TRBJ2-1
d_gene: TRBD2
v_gene: TRBV5-1

CDR3nt: TGTGCCAGCAGCGCATATGGGCGGAGGAACACCGGGGAGCTGTTTTTT
CDR3aa: CASSAYGRRNTGELFF
abundance: NA
j_gene: TRBJ2-2
d_gene: NA
v_gene: TRBV7-2

CDR3nt: TGTGCCATCAGTGAGTCGGTGGGGCGGGAGCAGTTCTTC
CDR3aa: CAISESVGREQFF
abundance: NA
j_gene: TRBJ2-1
d_gene: NA
v_gene: TRBV10-3

CDR3nt: TGTGCCAGCAGCTCCCCCCATGGGGGGAGCACAGATACGCAGTATTTT
CDR3aa: CASSSPHGGSTDTQYF
abundance: NA
j_gene: TRBJ2-3
d_gene: NA
v_gene: TRBV11-2

CDR3nt: TGCGCCAGCCGACCGGGACTAGCGGGGGGCACAGATACGCAGTATTTT
CDR3aa: CASRPGLAGGTDTQYF
abundance: many
j_gene: TRBJ2-3
d_gene: TRBD2
v_gene: TRBV5-1

CDR3nt: TGTGCCAGCAGCCGGGGACAGGGTCCCCCCTACGAGCAGTACTTC
CDR3aa: CASSRGQGPPYEQYF
abundance: few
j_gene: TRBJ2-7
d_gene: TRBD1
v_gene: TRBV28

CDR3nt: TGTGCCAGCAGCCAAGTCTGGGGGGGACTAGTTTCAGGGAAAGAGACCCAGTACTTC
CDR3aa: CASSQVWGGLVSGKETQYF
abundance: NA
j_gene: TRBJ2-5
d_gene: TRBD2
v_gene: TRBV3-1

CDR3nt: TGTGCCAGCAGCTACGGCGAGGGGCTAGCGGACTACAATGAGCAGTTCTTC
CDR3aa: CASSYGEGLADYNEQFF
abundance: many
j_gene: TRBJ2-1
d_gene: TRBD2
v_gene: TRBV28

CDR3nt: TGTGCCAGCAGTATGACGGGGGGGCCGGTAGATACGCAGTATTTT
CDR3aa: CASSMTGGPVDTQYF
abundance: few
j_gene: TRBJ2-3
d_gene: TRBD2
v_gene: TRBV12-3/TRBV12-4

CDR3nt: TGTGCCAGCTCACCACCGGGTGGCGAGCAGTACTTC
CDR3aa: CASSPPGGEQYF
abundance: few
j_gene: TRBJ2-7
d_gene: NA
v_gene: TRBV18

CDR3nt: TGTGCCACCACGGACAGGGGTAATCAGCCCCAGCATTTT
CDR3aa: CATTDRGNQPQHF
abundance: few
j_gene: TRBJ1-5
d_gene: TRBD1
v_gene: TRBV19

CDR3nt: TGCAGCGTTGAAGCAGCGAACACCATATATTTT
CDR3aa: CSVEAANTIYF
abundance: many
j_gene: TRBJ1-3
d_gene: NA
v_gene: TRBV29-1

CDR3nt: TGCGCCAGCAGCTTGGAGGTAGGGGCCACAGATACGCAGTATTTT
CDR3aa: CASSLEVGATDTQYF
abundance: NA
j_gene: TRBJ2-3
d_gene: NA
v_gene: TRBV5-1

CDR3nt: TGCGCCAGCAGCTTGGAGGGAATCCCATTCAATGAGCAGTTCTTC
CDR3aa: CASSLEGIPFNEQFF
abundance: few
j_gene: TRBJ2-1
d_gene: NA
v_gene: TRBV5-1

CDR3nt: TGCAGCGTCCGACAGGTGAACTCCTACAATGAGCAGTTCTTC
CDR3aa: CSVRQVNSYNEQFF
abundance: NA
j_gene: TRBJ2-1
d_gene: NA
v_gene: TRBV29-1

CDR3nt: TGTGCCAGCAGTGAATTCCCTGGGACTTACAATGAGCAGTTCTTC
CDR3aa: CASSEFPGTYNEQFF
abundance: once
j_gene: TRBJ2-1
d_gene: NA
v_gene: TRBV6-1

CDR3nt: TGTGCCAGCAGTGAAAGGTGGCTAGAGTACTACGAGCAGTACTTC
CDR3aa: CASSERWLEYYEQYF
abundance: NA
j_gene: TRBJ2-7
d_gene: NA
v_gene: TRBV2

CDR3nt: TGTGCCAGCCGCAATTCCAGGAACACCGGGGAGCTGTTTTTT
CDR3aa: CASRNSRNTGELFF
abundance: many
j_gene: TRBJ2-2
d_gene: NA
v_gene: TRBV6-1

CDR3nt: TGTGCCAGCAGGTCCGGGACTAGCAGGCAGACCCAGTACTTC
CDR3aa: CASRSGTSRQTQYF
abundance: many
j_gene: TRBJ2-5
d_gene: TRBD2
v_gene: TRBV12-3/TRBV12-4

CDR3nt: TGTGCCAGCAGCGCGGGGACTCGGAACACCATATATTTT
CDR3aa: CASSAGTRNTIYF
abundance: many
j_gene: TRBJ1-3
d_gene: NA
v_gene: TRBV9

CDR3nt: TGTGCCAGCAGCGTAGTTGGGGGGGCCACAGATACGCAGTATTTT
CDR3aa: CASSVVGGATDTQYF
abundance: many
j_gene: TRBJ2-3
d_gene: NA
v_gene: TRBV9

CDR3nt: TGTGCCAGCAGCCCCCCCCAGGAGACCCAGTACTTC
CDR3aa: CASSPPQETQYF
abundance: many
j_gene: TRBJ2-5
d_gene: NA
v_gene: TRBV3-1